This TCR beta chain was captured by sequencing in a study of T cell repertoires in cytomegalovirus infection. TCRdb reprocessed the reads via MiXCR and lists one record per CDR3 protein. The sample contains approximately 470,000 distinct CDR3 sequences, approximately 40% of which appear only once. Concerning this clonotype: What it recognizes is unknown.

CDR3 length: 14 residues. Trimming left V 3 bases short and J 1 base short, with 6 bases between. J is TRBJ1-4 and V is TRBV12-3 or TRBV12-4; the D is unclear. This receptor was identified in a human donor in good health (CMV status not recorded). Some clones in this sample may be carry-over from other donors' samples. Specimen: cultured PBMCs, collected from culture after CMV antigen stimulation. The chain's CDR3 is CASSLGETNEKLFF. The CDR3 DNA reads as TGTGCCAGCAGTTTGGGAGAAACTAATGAAAAACTGTTTTTT.